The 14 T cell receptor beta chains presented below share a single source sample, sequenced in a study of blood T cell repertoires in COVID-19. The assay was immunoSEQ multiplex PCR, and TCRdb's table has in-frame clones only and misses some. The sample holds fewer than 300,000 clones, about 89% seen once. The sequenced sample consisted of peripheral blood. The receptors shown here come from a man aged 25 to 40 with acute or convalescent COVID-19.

DNA for the CDR3: TGCGCCAGCACCGGGGGGGCAAGCACAGATACGCAGTATTTT. Its protein is CASTGGASTDTQYF. This sequence joins TRBV5-1 and TRBJ2-3; 8 bases are a match to TRBD2. Germline V gives CDR1 SGHRS, CDR2 YFSETQ. J was trimmed by 0 bases and V by 6 bases; bases with no gene match: 3. The CDR3 spans 14 residues.

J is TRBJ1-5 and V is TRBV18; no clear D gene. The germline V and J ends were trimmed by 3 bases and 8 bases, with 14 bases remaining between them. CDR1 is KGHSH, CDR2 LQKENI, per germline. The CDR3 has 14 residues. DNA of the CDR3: TGTGCCAGCTCACCTCCCTATGTCCCCAAGCCCCAGCATTTT. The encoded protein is CASSPPYVPKPQHF.

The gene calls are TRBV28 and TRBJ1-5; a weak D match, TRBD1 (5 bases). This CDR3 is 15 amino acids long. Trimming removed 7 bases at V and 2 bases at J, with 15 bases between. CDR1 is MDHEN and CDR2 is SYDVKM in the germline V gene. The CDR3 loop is CASIPGRGGNQPQHF. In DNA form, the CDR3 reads TGTGCCAGCATTCCGGGGCGCGGGGGCAATCAGCCCCAGCATTTT.

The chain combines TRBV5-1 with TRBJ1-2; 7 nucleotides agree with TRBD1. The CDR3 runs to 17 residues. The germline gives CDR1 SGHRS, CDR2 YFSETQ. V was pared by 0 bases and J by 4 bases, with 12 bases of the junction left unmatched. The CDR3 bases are TGCGCCAGCAGCTTGGGACAGGGACCAGGGACCAGCTATGGCTACACCTTC. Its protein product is CASSLGQGPGTSYGYTF.

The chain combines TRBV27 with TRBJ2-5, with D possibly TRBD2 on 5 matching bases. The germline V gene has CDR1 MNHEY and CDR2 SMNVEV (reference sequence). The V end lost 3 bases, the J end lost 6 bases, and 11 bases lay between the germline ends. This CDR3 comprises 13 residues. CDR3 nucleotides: TGTGCCAGCAGTTTGCCTGGAGGCCAGACCCAGTACTTC. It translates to CASSLPGGQTQYF.

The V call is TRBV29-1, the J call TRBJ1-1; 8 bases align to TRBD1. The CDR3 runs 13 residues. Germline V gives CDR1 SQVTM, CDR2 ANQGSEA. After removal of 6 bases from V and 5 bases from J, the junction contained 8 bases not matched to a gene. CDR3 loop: CSVLQGARTEAFF. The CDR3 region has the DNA TGCAGCGTCCTTCAGGGGGCGAGGACTGAAGCTTTCTTT.

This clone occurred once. CDR3 coding DNA: TGTGCCAGCCAGGAGGGTATGAAGCCCCAGCATTTT. Its protein product is CASQEGMKPQHF. The J gene is TRBJ1-5, the V gene TRBV19; D is ambiguous. Per the germline V gene, CDR1 is LNHDA and CDR2 is SQIVND (reference sequence). The V end lost 9 bases, the J end lost 8 bases, and 14 bases lay between the germline ends. The CDR3 is made up of 12 amino acids.

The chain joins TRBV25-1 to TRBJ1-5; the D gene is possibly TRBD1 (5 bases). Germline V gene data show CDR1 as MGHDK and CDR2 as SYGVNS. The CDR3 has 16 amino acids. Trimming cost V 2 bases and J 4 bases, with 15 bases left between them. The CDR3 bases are TGTGCCAGCAGTGAAGGGGCCAGCTCGAATAATCAGCCCCAGCATTTT. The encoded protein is CASSEGASSNNQPQHF.

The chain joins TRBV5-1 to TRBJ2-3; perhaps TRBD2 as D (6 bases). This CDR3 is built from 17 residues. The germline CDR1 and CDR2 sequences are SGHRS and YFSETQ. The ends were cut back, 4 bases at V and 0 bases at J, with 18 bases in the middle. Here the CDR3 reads CASSPKTSSWSTDTQYF. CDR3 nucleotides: TGCGCCAGCAGCCCAAAGACTAGTAGTTGGAGCACAGATACGCAGTATTTT.

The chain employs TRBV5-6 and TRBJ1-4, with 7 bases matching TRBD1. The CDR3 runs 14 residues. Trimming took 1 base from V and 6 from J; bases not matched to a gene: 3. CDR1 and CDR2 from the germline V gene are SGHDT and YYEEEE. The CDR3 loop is CASSLSGGYEKLFF. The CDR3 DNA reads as TGTGCCAGCAGCTTGTCAGGGGGGTATGAAAAACTGTTTTTT.

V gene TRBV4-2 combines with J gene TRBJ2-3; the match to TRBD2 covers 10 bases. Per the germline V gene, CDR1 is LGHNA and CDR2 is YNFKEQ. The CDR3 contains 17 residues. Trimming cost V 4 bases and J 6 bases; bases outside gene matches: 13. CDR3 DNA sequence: TGTGCCAGCAGCCCACCCGTCAGCGGGGGGGCCGGGGATACGCAGTATTTT. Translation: CASSPPVSGGAGDTQYF.

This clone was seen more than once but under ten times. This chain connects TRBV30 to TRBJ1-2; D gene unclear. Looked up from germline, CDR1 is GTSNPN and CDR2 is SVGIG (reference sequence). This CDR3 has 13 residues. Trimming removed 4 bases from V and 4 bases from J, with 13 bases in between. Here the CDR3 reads CAWTDGVGYGYTF. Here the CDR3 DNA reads TGTGCCTGGACCGACGGGGTTGGCTATGGCTACACCTTC. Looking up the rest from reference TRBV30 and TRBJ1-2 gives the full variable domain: SQTIHQWPATLVQPVGSPLSLECTVEGTSNPNLYWYRQAAGRGLQLLFYSVGIGQISSEVPQNLSASRPQDRQFILSSKKLLLSDSGFYLCAWTDGVGYGYTFGSGTRLTVV.

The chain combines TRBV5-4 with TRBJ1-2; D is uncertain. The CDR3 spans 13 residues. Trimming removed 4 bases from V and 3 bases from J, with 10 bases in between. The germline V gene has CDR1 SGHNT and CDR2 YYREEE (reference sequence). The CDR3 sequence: CASSIDGDYGYTF. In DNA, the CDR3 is TGTGCCAGCAGCATAGACGGGGACTATGGCTACACCTTC.

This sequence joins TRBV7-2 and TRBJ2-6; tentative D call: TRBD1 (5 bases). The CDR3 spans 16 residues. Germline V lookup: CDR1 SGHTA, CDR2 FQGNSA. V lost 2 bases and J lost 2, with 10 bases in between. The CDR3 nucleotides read TGTGCCAGCAGCTTAATGGGGCAGGCTGGGGCCAACGTCCTGACTTTC. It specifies CASSLMGQAGANVLTF. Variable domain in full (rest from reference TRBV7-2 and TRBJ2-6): GAGVSQSPSNKVTEKGKDVELRCDPISGHTALYWYRQSLGQGLEFLIYFQGNSAPDKSGLPSDRFSAERTGGSVSTLTIQRTQQEDSAVYLCASSLMGQAGANVLTFGAGSRLTVL.